Listed below are T cell receptor beta chains from one sample, sequenced in a study of beta chain features in type 1 diabetes. Profiling relied on immunoSEQ multiplex PCR, and the TCRdb table lists in-frame clones only, not all of them. This table has some 200,000 clones, approximately 11% appearing once. Sequencing used central memory CD4+ T cells from blood. The receptors here all came from a man younger than 35 in good health. Both conserved end residues are part of each CDR3. Fields, in order: CDR3 DNA, CDR3 protein, J gene, V gene, clone size, D gene. D genes are given only for firm matches. The size entry is marked missing in some rows and otherwise reads once, few, many or a size class.

TGTGCCAGCAGCTTGTACAGTCAAGAGACCCAGTACTTC	CASSLYSQETQYF	TRBJ2-5	TRBV5-6	few	-
TGCAGTGCCAGTCGCGGGGACGAGCAGTACTTC	CSASRGDEQYF	TRBJ2-7	TRBV20-1	-	-
TGCAGCGTTGAGGACAGCGAAAAACTGTTTTTT	CSVEDSEKLFF	TRBJ1-4	TRBV29-1	few	-
TGTGCCAGCAGCGTAGCTGGTAGCAGGAGCTCCTACAATGAGCAGTTCTTC	CASSVAGSRSSYNEQFF	TRBJ2-1	TRBV9	-	-
TGTGCCAGCAGCTTATCTAGCGGGAGCACTGAGCAGTTCTTC	CASSLSSGSTEQFF	TRBJ2-1	TRBV7-3	-	TRBD2
TGTGCCAGCAGCGTAGGGCTAGCGGGAGCCTACGAGCAGTACTTC	CASSVGLAGAYEQYF	TRBJ2-7	TRBV9	few	TRBD2
TGTGCCCGAACGAGCGGGAGAGCGGCAGATACGCAGTATTTT	CARTSGRAADTQYF	TRBJ2-3	TRBV30	-	TRBD2
TGCGCCAGCATGGAACAGGATTACAATGAGCAGTTCTTC	CASMEQDYNEQFF	TRBJ2-1	TRBV5-1	few	-
TGTGCCAGCAGCCCTCGGACCCCCGCCGTCACAGATACGCAGTATTTT	CASSPRTPAVTDTQYF	TRBJ2-3	TRBV9	-	-
TGTGCCAGCAGCTTAGGGGCCGGGAGGCAAGAGACCCAGTACTTC	CASSLGAGRQETQYF	TRBJ2-5	TRBV7-6	-	TRBD2
TGTGCCAGCAGCCCAACGGCGGGGGATAGCAATCAGCCCCAGCATTTT	CASSPTAGDSNQPQHF	TRBJ1-5	TRBV28	-	-
TGTGCCAGCAGCTTGGCAGCGGGAGCAAACACAGATACGCAGTATTTT	CASSLAAGANTDTQYF	TRBJ2-3	TRBV7-8	-	TRBD2
TGTGCCAGCAGTGAAGGTCCCAGAGACTACGAGCAGTACTTC	CASSEGPRDYEQYF	TRBJ2-7	TRBV6-1	few	-
TGCGCCAGCAGGGGAACGGGACGAGAACAGCCCCAGCATTTT	CASRGTGREQPQHF	TRBJ1-5	TRBV23-1	-	-
TGCAGCGTCCCCCGGACTAGCGGGGGTTACAATGAGCAGTTCTTC	CSVPRTSGGYNEQFF	TRBJ2-1	TRBV29-1	many	TRBD2
TGTGCCTGGAGCCGGAAGACAGGGCCCACTGAAGCTTTCTTT	CAWSRKTGPTEAFF	TRBJ1-1	TRBV30	-	TRBD1
TGTGCCAGCAGTCCCGCCGGGACTAGTCTGGCAACGCAGTATTTT	CASSPAGTSLATQYF	TRBJ2-3	TRBV7-3	-	TRBD2
TGCGCCAGCAGCTTCTGGACGGTGAACACTGAAGCTTTCTTT	CASSFWTVNTEAFF	TRBJ1-1	TRBV5-1	few	-
TGTGCCAGCAGTGAATCTAGCTACTCCTACGAGCAGTACTTC	CASSESSYSYEQYF	TRBJ2-7	TRBV6-1	-	-
TGTGCCAGCAGCTTTAGCGGGAGGAGGACAGATACGCAGTATTTT	CASSFSGRRTDTQYF	TRBJ2-3	TRBV11-1	-	TRBD2
TGTGCCAGCACCGGAGGGACAGTAGAGCAGTTCTTC	CASTGGTVEQFF	TRBJ2-1	TRBV7-9	-	-
TGTGCCAGCAGCTATAGCCACAGGGAGGGAGAGACCCAGTACTTC	CASSYSHREGETQYF	TRBJ2-5	TRBV28	few	-